This entry features one T cell receptor beta chain sequence. Its recognized antigen is unknown. No base qualities exist here, and no much larger clone lies one base off it. The sample is drawn from a study of blood T cell repertoires in COVID-19 (dated by TCRdb to the early 2020s). Regarding the study in general: Collaborator samples came from the United States, Italy and Spain and covered acute and convalescent phases of COVID-19. The prospective study material was composed of cDNA or gDNA derived from T cells, B-cell-depleted T cells, or PBMCs. The dataset comprised deeply sampled blood TCRbeta repertoires from subjects exposed to, actively infected with, or recovered from COVID-19. The repertoires were made available in a free public database intended to serve as a resource for research on the immune response to SARS-CoV-2. The samples were drawn from two sources: the first 160 participants of the ongoing ImmuneRACE study, and 950 to 1,500 subjects contributed by 6 global collaborators. Sample metadata almost always included a de-identified subject ID, COVID-19 status, age in years and sex. Where available, HLA class I and class II types were obtained from metadata supplied by the sample provider rather than from assay-based typing. Paper-wide results and their limitations: The quantity of clinical and demographic metadata differed by source and by participant and was supplied without curation.

The immunoSEQ Assay, a bias-controlled multiplex PCR, was used to amplify TCRbeta CDR3 regions from genomic DNA. Turning to the authors' computational methods: Within the assay, amplification of reference gene primers was used to estimate how many nucleated cells each sample contained. To quantify the absolute abundance of each unique TCRbeta CDR3 rearrangement, sequence reads were collapsed and filtered. For each sample, productive Simpson clonality was calculated as the square root of Simpson's diversity index across productive rearrangements. Not all clones reach the TCRdb copy of this immuneACCESS table, which keeps in-frame sequences only. Checked studies attribute under half of the gap to unresolved V genes and leave the rest unexplained. From that table come the V and J calls and clone size; the DNA was used to work out D and trimming. This sample lists about 190,000 clones; over 75% were detected once. Of the sample, 0.45% to 0.65% falls within the top ten clones.

Collaborating institutions collected whole blood in K2EDTA tubes following their own protocols. For TCRbeta analysis, collaborators shipped samples as frozen whole blood, isolated PBMCs, or DNA extracted from either of those sample types. From the cysteine up to the phenylalanine, the CDR3 has a length of 15 residues. The DNA shown is the 45-base CDR3, in frame from base 1. The germline ends are 8 bases apart after V is trimmed by 5 bases and J by 0 bases. CDR1 and CDR2 (MNHEY, SVGAGI) derive from the germline V gene. The clonotype was recovered from a man in his fifties or sixties with acute or convalescent COVID-19. The sample was peripheral blood. The chain is encoded by TRBV6-5 joined to TRBJ1-6; a tentative D call is TRBD1 (6 bases match). The base sequence is TGTGCCAGCAGTCAGGGGAGCTCCTATAATTCACCCCTCCACTTT. Its protein is CASSQGSSYNSPLHF.